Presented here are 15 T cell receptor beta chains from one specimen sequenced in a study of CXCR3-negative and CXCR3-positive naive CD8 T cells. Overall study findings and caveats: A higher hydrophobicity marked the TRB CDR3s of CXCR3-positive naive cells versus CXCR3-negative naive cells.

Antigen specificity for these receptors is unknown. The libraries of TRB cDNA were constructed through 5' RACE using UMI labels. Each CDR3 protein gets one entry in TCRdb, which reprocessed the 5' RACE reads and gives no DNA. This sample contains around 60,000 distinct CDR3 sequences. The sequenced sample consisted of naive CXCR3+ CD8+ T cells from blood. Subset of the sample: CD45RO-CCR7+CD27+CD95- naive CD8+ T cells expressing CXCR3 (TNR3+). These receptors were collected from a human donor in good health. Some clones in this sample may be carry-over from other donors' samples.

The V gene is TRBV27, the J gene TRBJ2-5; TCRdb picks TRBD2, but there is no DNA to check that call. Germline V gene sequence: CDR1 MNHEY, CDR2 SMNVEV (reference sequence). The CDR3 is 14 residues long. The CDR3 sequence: CASSIAGGGETQYF.

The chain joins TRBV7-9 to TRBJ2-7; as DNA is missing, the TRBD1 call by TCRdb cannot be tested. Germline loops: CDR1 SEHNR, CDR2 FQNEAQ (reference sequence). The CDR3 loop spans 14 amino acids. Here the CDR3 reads CASSLGARAHEQYF.

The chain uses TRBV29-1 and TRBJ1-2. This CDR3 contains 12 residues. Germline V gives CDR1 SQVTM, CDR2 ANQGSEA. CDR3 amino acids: CSVEPVSYGYTF.

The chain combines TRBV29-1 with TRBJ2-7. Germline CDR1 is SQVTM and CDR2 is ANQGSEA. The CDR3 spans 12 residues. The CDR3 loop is CSVVRSSYEQYF.

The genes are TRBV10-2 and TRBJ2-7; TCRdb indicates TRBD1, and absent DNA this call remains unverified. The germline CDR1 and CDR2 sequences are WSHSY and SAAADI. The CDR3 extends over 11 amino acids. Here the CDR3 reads CASIGQGESYF.

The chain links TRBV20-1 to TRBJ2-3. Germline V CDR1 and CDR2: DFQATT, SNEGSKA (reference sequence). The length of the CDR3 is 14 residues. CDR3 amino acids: CSARDVAGTDTQYF.

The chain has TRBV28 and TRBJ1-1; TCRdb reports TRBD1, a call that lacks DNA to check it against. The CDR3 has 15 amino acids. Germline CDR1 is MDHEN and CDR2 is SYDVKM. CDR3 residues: CASSHDREANTEAFF. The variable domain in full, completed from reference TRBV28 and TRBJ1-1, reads DVKVTQSSRYLVKRTGEKVFLECVQDMDHENMFWYRQDPGLGLRLIYFSYDVKMKEKGDIPEGYSVSREKKERFSLILESASTNQTSMYLCASSHDREANTEAFFGQGTRLTVV.

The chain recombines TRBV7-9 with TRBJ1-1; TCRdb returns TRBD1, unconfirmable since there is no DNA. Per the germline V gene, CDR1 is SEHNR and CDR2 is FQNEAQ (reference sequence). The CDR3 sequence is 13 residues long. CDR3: CASSWTENTEAFF.

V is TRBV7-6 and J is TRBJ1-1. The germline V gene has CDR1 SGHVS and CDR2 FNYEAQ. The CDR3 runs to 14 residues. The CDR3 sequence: CASSKYGGDTEAFF.

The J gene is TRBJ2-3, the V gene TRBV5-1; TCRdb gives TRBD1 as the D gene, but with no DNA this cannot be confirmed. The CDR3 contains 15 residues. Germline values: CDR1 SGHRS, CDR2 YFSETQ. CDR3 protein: CASSEEQGAADTQYF.

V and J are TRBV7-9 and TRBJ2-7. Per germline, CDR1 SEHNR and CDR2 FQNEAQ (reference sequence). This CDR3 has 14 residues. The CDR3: CASSLESVADEQYF. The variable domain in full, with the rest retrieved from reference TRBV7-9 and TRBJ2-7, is DTGVSQNPRHKITKRGQNVTFRCDPISEHNRLYWYRQTLGQGPEFLTYFQNEAQLEKSRLLSDRFSAERPKGSFSTLEIQRTEQGDSAMYLCASSLESVADEQYFGPGTRLTVT.

The CDR3 is CASSPRGISYNEQFF. The chain carries TRBV5-6 and TRBJ2-1; TCRdb designates TRBD1, a call that cannot be tested without DNA. CDR3 length: 15 residues. Germline lookup yields CDR1 SGHDT and CDR2 YYEEEE. Supplemented by reference TRBV5-6 and TRBJ2-1, the full variable domain reads DAGVTQSPTHLIKTRGQQVTLRCSPKSGHDTVSWYQQALGQGPQFIFQYYEEEERQRGNFPDRFSGHQFPNYSSELNVNALLLGDSALYLCASSPRGISYNEQFFGPGTRLTVL.

CDR3 residues: CASSPLGDTEAFF. V gene TRBV9 combines with J gene TRBJ1-1; TCRdb indicates TRBD1, and absent DNA this call remains unverified. The CDR3 totals 13 residues. The germline V gene has CDR1 SGDLS and CDR2 YYNGEE.

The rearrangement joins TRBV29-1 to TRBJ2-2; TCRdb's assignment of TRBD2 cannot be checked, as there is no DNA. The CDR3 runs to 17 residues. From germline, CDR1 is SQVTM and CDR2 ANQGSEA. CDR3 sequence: CSVILAGGHTNTGELFF.

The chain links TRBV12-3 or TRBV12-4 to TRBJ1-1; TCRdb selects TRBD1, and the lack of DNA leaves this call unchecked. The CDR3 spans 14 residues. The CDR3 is CASSPPGLNTEAFF.